The TCR beta chain under discussion was sequenced for a study of T cell repertoires in cytomegalovirus infection. The CDR3 is made up of 13 amino acids. Germline CDR1 reads LGHNA; CDR2 reads YNFKEQ. V was cut by 4 bases and J by 4 bases, with 10 bases left in between. This clonotype occurred many times. TCRdb re-analysed the reads in MiXCR, keeping a single row per CDR3 protein. The sample gives 560,000 or so distinct CDR3 sequences, about 15% of which show up once; roughly a quarter is in the top ten. This receptor was taken from a human donor in good health (CMV status not recorded). Some clones in this sample may be carry-over from other donors' samples. The rearrangement joins TRBV4-2 to TRBJ1-1; D is uncertain. Sequencing was performed on CD8+ T cells from PBMCs. In nucleotides, the CDR3 is TGTGCCAGCAGCCCTGTAGATACCACTGAAGCTTTCTTT. Its protein product is CASSPVDTTEAFF.